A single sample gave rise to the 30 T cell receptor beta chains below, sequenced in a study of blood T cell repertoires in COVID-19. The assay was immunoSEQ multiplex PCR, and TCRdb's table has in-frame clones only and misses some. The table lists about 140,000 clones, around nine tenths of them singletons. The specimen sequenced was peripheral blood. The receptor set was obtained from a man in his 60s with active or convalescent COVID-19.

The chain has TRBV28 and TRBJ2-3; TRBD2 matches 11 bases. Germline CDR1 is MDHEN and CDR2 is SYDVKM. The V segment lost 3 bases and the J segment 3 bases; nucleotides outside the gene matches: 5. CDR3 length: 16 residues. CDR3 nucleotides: TGTGCCAGCAGTTTTCTCCTAGCGGGAGGAACAGATACGCAGTATTTT. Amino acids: CASSFLLAGGTDTQYF.

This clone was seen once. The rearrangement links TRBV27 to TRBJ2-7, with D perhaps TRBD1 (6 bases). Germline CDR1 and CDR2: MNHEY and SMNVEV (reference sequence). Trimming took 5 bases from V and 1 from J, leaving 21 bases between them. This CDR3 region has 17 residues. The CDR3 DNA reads TGTGCCAGCAGTCCAGGGGATAACAGGTTCTTTTCCTACGAGCAGTACTTC. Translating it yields CASSPGDNRFFSYEQYF.

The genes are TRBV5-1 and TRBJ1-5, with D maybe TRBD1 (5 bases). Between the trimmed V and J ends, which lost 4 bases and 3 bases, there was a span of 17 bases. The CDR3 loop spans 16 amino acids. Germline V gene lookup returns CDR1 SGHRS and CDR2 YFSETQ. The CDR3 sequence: CASSPEGQGINQPQHF. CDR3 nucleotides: TGCGCCAGCAGCCCGGAAGGGCAGGGTATCAATCAGCCCCAGCATTTT.

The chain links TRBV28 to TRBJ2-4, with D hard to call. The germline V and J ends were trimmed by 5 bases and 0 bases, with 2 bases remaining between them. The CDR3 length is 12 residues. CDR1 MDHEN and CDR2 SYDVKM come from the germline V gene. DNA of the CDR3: TGTGCCAGCAGTCTAGCCAAAAACATTCAGTACTTC. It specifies CASSLAKNIQYF.

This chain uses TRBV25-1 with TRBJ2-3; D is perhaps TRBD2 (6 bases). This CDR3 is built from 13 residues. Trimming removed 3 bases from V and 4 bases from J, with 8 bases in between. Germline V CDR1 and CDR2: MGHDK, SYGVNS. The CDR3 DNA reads TGTGCCAGCAGTGATGCGGGACCAGATACGCAGTATTTT. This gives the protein CASSDAGPDTQYF.

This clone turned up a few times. The CDR3 protein is CASRGQGNTIYF. The CDR3 DNA sequence: TGCGCCAGCAGGGGGCAAGGAAACACCATATATTTT. The rearrangement uses TRBV5-1 and TRBJ1-3; D may be TRBD1 (5 bases). The germline V gene has CDR1 SGHRS and CDR2 YFSETQ. Trimming cost V 5 bases and J 4 bases, with 7 bases left between them. This CDR3 is 12 amino acids long.

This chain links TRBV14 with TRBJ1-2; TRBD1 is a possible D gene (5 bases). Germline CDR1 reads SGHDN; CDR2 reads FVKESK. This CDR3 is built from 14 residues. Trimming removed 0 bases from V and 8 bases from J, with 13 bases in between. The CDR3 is CASSQEVRRDGYTF. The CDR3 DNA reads TGTGCCAGCAGCCAAGAGGTGAGGAGGGACGGCTACACCTTC.

The CDR3 region has the DNA TGTGCCAGCAGCGTAGGAACTAGCGGGAGGGCCTCGCAAGAGACCCAGTACTTC. It codes for CASSVGTSGRASQETQYF. The chain employs TRBV9 and TRBJ2-5; 13 bases match TRBD2. This CDR3 comprises 18 residues. Germline-derived CDR1 and CDR2 are SGDLS and YYNGEE. V was clipped by 0 bases and J by 2 bases; unmatched bases: 7. Together with reference TRBV9 and TRBJ2-5, the CDR3 gives the full variable domain: DSGVTQTPKHLITATGQRVTLRCSPRSGDLSVYWYQQSLDQGLQFLIQYYNGEERAKGNILERFSAQQFPDLHSELNLSSLELGDSALYFCASSVGTSGRASQETQYFGPGTRLLVL.

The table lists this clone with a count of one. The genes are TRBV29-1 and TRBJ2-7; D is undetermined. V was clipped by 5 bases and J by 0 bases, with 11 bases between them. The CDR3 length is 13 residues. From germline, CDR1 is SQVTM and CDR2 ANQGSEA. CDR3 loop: CSVTVQSSYEQYF. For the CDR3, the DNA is TGCAGCGTTACAGTACAAAGCTCCTACGAGCAGTACTTC.

Here the CDR3 reads CAGQVRNTIYF. DNA for the CDR3: TGTGCCGGCCAGGTCCGAAACACCATATATTTT. This sequence joins TRBV28 and TRBJ1-3; no definite D call. The germline gives CDR1 MDHEN, CDR2 SYDVKM. Trimming took off 11 bases at V and 5 bases at J, with 10 bases between the two ends. This CDR3 is 11 amino acids long.

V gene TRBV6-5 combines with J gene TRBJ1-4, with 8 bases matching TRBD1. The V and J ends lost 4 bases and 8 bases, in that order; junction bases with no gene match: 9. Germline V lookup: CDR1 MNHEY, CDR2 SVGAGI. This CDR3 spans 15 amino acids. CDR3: CASSSLDRGVEKLFF. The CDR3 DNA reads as TGTGCCAGCAGTTCCCTCGACAGGGGAGTGGAAAAACTGTTTTTT.

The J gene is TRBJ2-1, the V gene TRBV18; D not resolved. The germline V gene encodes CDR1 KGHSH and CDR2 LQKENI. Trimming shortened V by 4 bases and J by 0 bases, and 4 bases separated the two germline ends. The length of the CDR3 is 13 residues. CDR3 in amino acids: CASSLYSYNEQFF. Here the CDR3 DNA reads TGTGCCAGCTCACTTTACTCCTACAATGAGCAGTTCTTC.

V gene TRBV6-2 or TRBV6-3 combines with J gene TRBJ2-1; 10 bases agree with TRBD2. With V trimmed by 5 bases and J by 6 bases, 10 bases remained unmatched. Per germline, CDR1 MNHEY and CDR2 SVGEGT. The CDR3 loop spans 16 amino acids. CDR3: CASSHVDSGRANEQFF. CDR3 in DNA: TGTGCCAGCAGTCACGTCGACAGCGGGAGGGCCAATGAGCAGTTCTTC.

The CDR3 sequence is CASRPLGQGAGYGYTF. In DNA form, the CDR3 reads TGTGCCAGCAGGCCCCTCGGACAGGGGGCAGGCTATGGCTACACCTTC. The chain is built from TRBV14 and TRBJ1-2; 11 positions match TRBD1. Germline V CDR1 and CDR2: SGHDN, FVKESK. The CDR3 is made up of 16 amino acids. Trimming took 6 bases from V and 4 from J; bases not matched to a gene: 10.

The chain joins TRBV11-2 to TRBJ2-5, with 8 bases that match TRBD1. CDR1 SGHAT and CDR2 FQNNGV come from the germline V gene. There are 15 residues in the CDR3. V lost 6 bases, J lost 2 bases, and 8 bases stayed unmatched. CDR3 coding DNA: TGTGCCAGCAGAATCCGTACAGGGGGACAAGAGACCCAGTACTTC. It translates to CASRIRTGGQETQYF. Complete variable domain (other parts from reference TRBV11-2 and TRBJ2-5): EAGVAQSPRYKIIEKRQSVAFWCNPISGHATLYWYQQILGQGPKLLIQFQNNGVVDDSQLPKDRFSAERLKGVDSTLKIQPAKLEDSAVYLCASRIRTGGQETQYFGPGTRLLVL.

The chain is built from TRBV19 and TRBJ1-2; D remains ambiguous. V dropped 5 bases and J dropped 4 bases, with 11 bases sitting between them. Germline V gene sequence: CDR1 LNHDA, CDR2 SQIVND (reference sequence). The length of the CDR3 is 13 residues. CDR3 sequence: CASSSLPVYGYTF. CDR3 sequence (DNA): TGTGCCAGTAGTTCCCTACCGGTCTATGGCTACACCTTC.

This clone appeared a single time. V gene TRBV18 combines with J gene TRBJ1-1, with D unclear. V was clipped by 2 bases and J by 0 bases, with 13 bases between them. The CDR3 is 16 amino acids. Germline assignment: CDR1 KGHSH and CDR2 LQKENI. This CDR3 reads CASSPGRSPMNTEAFF. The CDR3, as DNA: TGTGCCAGCTCACCAGGGAGGTCCCCTATGAACACTGAAGCTTTCTTT.

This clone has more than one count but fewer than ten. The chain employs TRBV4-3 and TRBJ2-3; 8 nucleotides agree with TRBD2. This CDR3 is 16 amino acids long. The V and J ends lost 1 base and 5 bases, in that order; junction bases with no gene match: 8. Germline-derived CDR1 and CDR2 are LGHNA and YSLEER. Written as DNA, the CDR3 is TGCGCCAGCAGCCAAGCGCCAGCGGGAGTGCTAGATACGCAGTATTTT. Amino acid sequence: CASSQAPAGVLDTQYF.

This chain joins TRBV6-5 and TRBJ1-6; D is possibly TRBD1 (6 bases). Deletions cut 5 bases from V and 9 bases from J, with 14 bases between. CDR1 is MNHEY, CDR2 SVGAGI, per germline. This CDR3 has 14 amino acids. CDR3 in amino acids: CASSTGQLSSPLHF. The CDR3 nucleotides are TGTGCCAGCAGTACTGGACAGCTCAGTTCACCCCTCCACTTT.

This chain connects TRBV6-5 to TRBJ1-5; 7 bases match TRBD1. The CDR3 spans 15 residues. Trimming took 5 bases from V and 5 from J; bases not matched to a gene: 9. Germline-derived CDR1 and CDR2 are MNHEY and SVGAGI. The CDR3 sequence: CASSPPGGEHQPQHF. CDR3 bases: TGTGCCAGCAGTCCTCCAGGGGGTGAGCATCAGCCCCAGCATTTT.

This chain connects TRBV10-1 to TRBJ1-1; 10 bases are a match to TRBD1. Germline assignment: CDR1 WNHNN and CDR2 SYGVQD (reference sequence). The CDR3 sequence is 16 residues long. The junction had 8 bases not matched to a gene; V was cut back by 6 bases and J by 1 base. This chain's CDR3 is CASSPGQGPQNTEAFF. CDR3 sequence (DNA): TGCGCCAGCAGCCCGGGACAGGGGCCCCAGAACACTGAAGCTTTCTTT.

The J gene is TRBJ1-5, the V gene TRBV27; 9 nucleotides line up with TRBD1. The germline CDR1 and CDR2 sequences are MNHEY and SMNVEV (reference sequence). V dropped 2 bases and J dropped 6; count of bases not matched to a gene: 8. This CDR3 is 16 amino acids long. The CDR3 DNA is TGTGCCAGCAGTTTAATGGGACAGGGTGGCACTCAGCCCCAGCATTTT. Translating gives CASSLMGQGGTQPQHF.

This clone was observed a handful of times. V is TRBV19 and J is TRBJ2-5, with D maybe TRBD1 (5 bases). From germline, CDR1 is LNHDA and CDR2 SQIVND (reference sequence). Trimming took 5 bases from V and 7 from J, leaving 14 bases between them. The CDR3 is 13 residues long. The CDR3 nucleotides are TGTGCCAGTAGTCAGGGTTTTAGGGGGACCCAGTACTTC. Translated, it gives CASSQGFRGTQYF.

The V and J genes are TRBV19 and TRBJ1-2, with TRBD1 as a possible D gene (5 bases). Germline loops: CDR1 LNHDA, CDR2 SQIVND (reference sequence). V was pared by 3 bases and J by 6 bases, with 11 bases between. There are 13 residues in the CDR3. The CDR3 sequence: CASSIAGFHGYTF. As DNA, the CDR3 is TGTGCCAGTAGTATTGCAGGGTTTCATGGCTACACCTTC.

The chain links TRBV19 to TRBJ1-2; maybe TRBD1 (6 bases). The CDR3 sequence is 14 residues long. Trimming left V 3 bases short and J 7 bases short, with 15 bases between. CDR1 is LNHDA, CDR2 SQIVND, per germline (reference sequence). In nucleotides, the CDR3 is TGTGCCAGTAGTATTGGGTGGCAGGGGTCTGGCTACACCTTC. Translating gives CASSIGWQGSGYTF.

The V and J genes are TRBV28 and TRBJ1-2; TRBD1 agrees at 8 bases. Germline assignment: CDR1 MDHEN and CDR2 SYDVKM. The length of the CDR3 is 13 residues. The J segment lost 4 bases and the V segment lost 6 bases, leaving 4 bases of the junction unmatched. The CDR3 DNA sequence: TGTGCCAGCAGAGGACAGGGAGCCTATGGCTACACCTTC. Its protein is CASRGQGAYGYTF.

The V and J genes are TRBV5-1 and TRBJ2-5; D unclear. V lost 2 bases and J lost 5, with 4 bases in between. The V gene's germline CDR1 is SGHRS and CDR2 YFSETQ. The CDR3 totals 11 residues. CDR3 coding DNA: TGCGCCAGCAGCTTTGCGGAGACCCAGTACTTC. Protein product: CASSFAETQYF.

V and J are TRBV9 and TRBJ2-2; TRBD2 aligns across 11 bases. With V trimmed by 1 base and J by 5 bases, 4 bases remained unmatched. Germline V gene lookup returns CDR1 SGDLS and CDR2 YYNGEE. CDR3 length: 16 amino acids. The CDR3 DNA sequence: TGTGCCAGCAGCGTACTAGCGGGAGGCGGAACCGGGGAGCTGTTTTTT. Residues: CASSVLAGGGTGELFF.

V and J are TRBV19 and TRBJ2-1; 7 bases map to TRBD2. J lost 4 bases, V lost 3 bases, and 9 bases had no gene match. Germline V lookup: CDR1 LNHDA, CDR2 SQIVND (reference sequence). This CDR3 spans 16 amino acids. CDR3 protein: CASSMATGGGYNEQFF. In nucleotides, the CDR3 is TGTGCCAGTAGTATGGCGACGGGGGGAGGGTACAATGAGCAGTTCTTC.

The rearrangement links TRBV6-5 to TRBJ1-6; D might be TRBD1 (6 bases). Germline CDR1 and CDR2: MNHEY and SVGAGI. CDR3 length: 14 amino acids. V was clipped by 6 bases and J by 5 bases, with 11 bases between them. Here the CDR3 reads CASSPGTHNSPLHF. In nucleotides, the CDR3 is TGTGCCAGCAGCCCCGGGACACATAATTCACCCCTCCACTTT.